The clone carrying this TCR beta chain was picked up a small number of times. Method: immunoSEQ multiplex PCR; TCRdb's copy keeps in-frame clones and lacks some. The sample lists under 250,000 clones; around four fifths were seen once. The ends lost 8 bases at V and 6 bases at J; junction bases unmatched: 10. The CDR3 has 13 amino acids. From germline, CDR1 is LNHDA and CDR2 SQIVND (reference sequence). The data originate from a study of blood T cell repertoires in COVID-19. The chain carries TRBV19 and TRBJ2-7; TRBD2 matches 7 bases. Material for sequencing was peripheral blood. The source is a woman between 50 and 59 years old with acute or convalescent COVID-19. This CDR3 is CASRMGGKGEQYF. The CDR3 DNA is TGTGCCAGTCGAATGGGAGGGAAGGGCGAGCAGTACTTC.